This record concerns one TCR beta chain sequence. Transcripts of RNA were the source for amplifying TCR beta CDR3 regions. HTBI-primed RT-PCR formed the first round, and a multiplex PCR formed the second. In TCRdb, the multiplex PCR reads were re-called with MiXCR into one record per CDR3 protein. The data contain 650,000 to 800,000 distinct CDR3 sequences, about two fifths of them singletons. Looked up from germline, CDR1 is SNHLY and CDR2 is FYNNEI. The CDR3 is 16 amino acids. The V gene lost 5 bases and the J gene lost 8 bases, with 24 bases spanning the gap. The data derive from a study of Graves' ophthalmopathy and Graves' hyperthyroidism. Ophthalmopathy in the donors was of moderate-to-severe activity, with CAS ≥3, NOSPECS ≥4 and duration under 3 months.

The sequence was obtained from an adult man with Graves' ophthalmopathy. Material: peripheral blood. The chain has TRBV2 and TRBJ1-1; D is possibly TRBD1 (6 bases). CDR3 amino acids: CASSFDRRGLKAEAFF. The DNA for the CDR3 is TGTGCCAGCAGTTTCGACAGGAGAGGGTTGAAGGCCGAAGCTTTCTTT.